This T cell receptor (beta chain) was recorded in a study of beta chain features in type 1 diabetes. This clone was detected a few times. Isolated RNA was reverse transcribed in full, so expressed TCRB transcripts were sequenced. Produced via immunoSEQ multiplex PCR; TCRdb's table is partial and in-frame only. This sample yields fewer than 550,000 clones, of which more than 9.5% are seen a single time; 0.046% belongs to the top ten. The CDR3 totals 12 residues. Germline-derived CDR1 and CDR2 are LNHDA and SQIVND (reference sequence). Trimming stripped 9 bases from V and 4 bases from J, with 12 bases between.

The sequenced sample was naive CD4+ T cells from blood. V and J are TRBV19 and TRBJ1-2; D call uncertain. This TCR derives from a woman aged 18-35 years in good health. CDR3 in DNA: TGTGCCAGCTACGGCCCTGTCTATGGCTACACCTTC. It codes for CASYGPVYGYTF.